What follows are 2 T cell receptor beta chains derived from one specimen sequenced in a study of Ad26.COV2.S vaccination and SARS-CoV-2 variants. Here immunoSEQ multiplex PCR was the method, and the copy in TCRdb shows in-frame clones only, minus some. In the table there are some 460,000 clones, 89% of which are singletons. Indicated treatment: approximately 18 received Ad26.COV2.S at low or high dose, single or two shots; several received placebo; per-sample allocation not given. Collection of samples fell on day 63 after the first vaccine or placebo injection. Here the sequenced sample was peripheral blood, taken in a trial of Ad26.COV2.S vaccine versus placebo. These receptors all stem from a person between 18 and 60 years old who received the Ad26.COV2.S COVID-19 vaccine or a placebo.

The chain has TRBV7-2 and TRBJ2-5; 9 positions match TRBD2. Germline-derived CDR1 and CDR2 are SGHTA and FQGNSA. V trimming: 2 bases; J trimming: 2 bases; junction bases outside the gene matches: 6. The CDR3 consists of 16 residues. The CDR3 DNA reads TGTGCCAGCAGCTTACTAAGGGCGGGGGGGCAAGAGACCCAGTACTTC. It encodes CASSLLRAGGQETQYF.

The chain uses TRBV11-1 and TRBJ2-7; D is possibly TRBD1 (6 bases). The CDR3 loop spans 14 amino acids. In germline, CDR1 is SGHAT, CDR2 FQDESV (reference sequence). Trimming removed 5 bases at V and 2 bases at J, with 13 bases between. The CDR3 loop reads CASSGRDTAYEQYF. Here the CDR3 DNA reads TGTGCCAGCAGCGGACGGGACACCGCCTACGAGCAGTACTTC. Combining the CDR3 with reference TRBV11-1 and TRBJ2-7 gives the whole variable domain EAEVAQSPRYKITEKSQAVAFWCDPISGHATLYWYRQILGQGPELLVQFQDESVVDDSQLPKDRFSAERLKGVDSTLKIQPAELGDSAMYLCASSGRDTAYEQYFGPGTRLTVT.